The 10 T cell receptor beta chains in this list originate from one sample, sequenced in a study of blood T cell repertoires in COVID-19 (dated by TCRdb to 2019 to 2021). The receptor library was made with the immunoSEQ multiplex PCR assay. TCRdb's version of the immuneACCESS table is confined to in-frame rearrangements and falls short of the full clone set. An unresolved V gene accounts for under half of the shortfall where checked; the remainder is of unknown origin. The sample records tens of thousands of clones, 82% of which are singletons. The leading ten clones occupy roughly 7.3% of the sample. The sequencing input was peripheral blood. These receptors originate from a middle-aged man with acute or convalescent COVID-19.

The sample holds a few counts of this clone. V and J are TRBV19 and TRBJ2-4, with a possible D match to TRBD1 (6 bases). Germline-derived CDR1 and CDR2 are LNHDA and SQIVND (reference sequence). The length of the CDR3 is 16 residues. V lost 0 bases to trimming and J lost 8 bases, with 17 bases between them. In DNA form, the CDR3 reads TGTGCCAGTAGTATAGATTCGGGACACGGTCGGGACATTCAGTACTTC. As protein: CASSIDSGHGRDIQYF.

V gene TRBV9 combines with J gene TRBJ2-3, with 10 nucleotides matching TRBD2. Unmatched junction bases numbered 7, after V lost 2 bases and J lost 7 bases. Germline V gives CDR1 SGDLS, CDR2 YYNGEE. The CDR3 loop spans 15 amino acids. CDR3 loop: CASSVPSGGSNTQYF. CDR3 coding DNA: TGTGCCAGCAGCGTGCCTAGCGGGGGTTCGAATACGCAGTATTTT.

This clone was seen a handful of times. The chain has TRBV28 and TRBJ1-2; D is perhaps TRBD1 (5 bases). The germline gives CDR1 MDHEN, CDR2 SYDVKM. Trimming shortened V by 5 bases and J by 1 base, and 26 bases separated the two germline ends. The CDR3 totals 19 residues. The CDR3 here is CASSIMGRWGEPINYGYTF. The CDR3 DNA follows: TGTGCCAGCAGTATTATGGGCCGATGGGGGGAACCCATTAACTATGGCTACACCTTC.

CDR3 sequence reads: CASSPGGDTEAFF. The CDR3 coding sequence is TGCGCCAGCAGCCCCGGGGGAGACACTGAAGCTTTCTTT. The chain is built from TRBV5-1 and TRBJ1-1; possibly TRBD1 for D (5 bases). The CDR3 extends over 13 amino acids. Germline V gene lookup returns CDR1 SGHRS and CDR2 YFSETQ. Trimming left V 4 bases short and J 3 bases short, with 10 bases between.

This chain joins TRBV5-1 and TRBJ2-3; 9 positions agree with TRBD2. After removal of 6 bases from V and 1 base from J, the junction contained 6 bases not matched to a gene. This CDR3 has 15 residues. Per germline, CDR1 SGHRS and CDR2 YFSETQ. CDR3 coding DNA: TGCGCCAGCACCCTGACTAGCGGTCGCACAGATACGCAGTATTTT. It codes for CASTLTSGRTDTQYF.

Of note for this clone: The junction departs from germline at one end; a sequencing error may be responsible. This rearrangement joins TRBV5-1 to TRBJ1-6, with D maybe TRBD1 (5 bases). CDR1 and CDR2 from the germline V gene are SGHRS and YFSETQ. The CDR3 runs to 16 residues. The CDR3 sequence: CASSLSFVRGDSPLHF. CDR3 nucleotide sequence: TGCGCCAGCAGCTTGAGTTTCGTTCGGGGGGATTCGCCCCTCCACTTT.

The chain links TRBV2 to TRBJ1-5; 8 nucleotides align to TRBD1. From germline, CDR1 is SNHLY and CDR2 FYNNEI. The CDR3 contains 15 residues. V was clipped by 1 base and J by 4 bases; unmatched bases: 3. The CDR3 bases are TGTGCCAGCAGTGAAGAAACAGGGGGAAATCAGCCCCAGCATTTT. Translation: CASSEETGGNQPQHF. The whole variable domain, remainder taken from reference TRBV2 and TRBJ1-5, is EPEVTQTPSHQVTQMGQEVILRCVPISNHLYFYWYRQILGQKVEFLVSFYNNEISEKSEIFDDQFSVERPDGSNFTLKIRSTKLEDSAMYFCASSEETGGNQPQHFGDGTRLSIL.

The J gene is TRBJ2-3, the V gene TRBV30, with a tentative D call TRBD1 (6 bases). This CDR3 is 13 amino acids long. Per germline, CDR1 GTSNPN and CDR2 SVGIG (reference sequence). The V end lost 2 bases, the J end lost 3 bases, and 9 bases lay between the germline ends. CDR3 amino acids: CAWSIQGTDTQYF. The CDR3 DNA sequence: TGTGCCTGGAGTATTCAGGGGACAGATACGCAGTATTTT. The whole variable domain, remainder taken from reference TRBV30 and TRBJ2-3, is SQTIHQWPATLVQPVGSPLSLECTVEGTSNPNLYWYRQAAGRGLQLLFYSVGIGQISSEVPQNLSASRPQDRQFILSSKKLLLSDSGFYLCAWSIQGTDTQYFGPGTRLTVL.

This chain connects TRBV6-5 to TRBJ1-2, with D tentatively TRBD1 (5 bases). Germline V lookup: CDR1 MNHEY, CDR2 SVGAGI. Deletions cut 4 bases from V and 4 bases from J, with 13 bases between. The CDR3 length is 14 residues. The CDR3 sequence: CASSSSGLGYGYTF. CDR3 in DNA: TGTGCCAGCAGTTCCTCGGGACTCGGCTATGGCTACACCTTC.

This sequence joins TRBV12-5 and TRBJ1-3; D is ambiguous. Germline CDR1 is LGHNT and CDR2 is FRNRAP. This CDR3 has 16 residues. Trimming left V 5 bases short and J 2 bases short, with 16 bases between. CDR3 nucleotide sequence: TGTGCTAGTGGTCCCCCGGATAGCGCGGCTGGAAACACCATATATTTT. Amino acids: CASGPPDSAAGNTIYF. The whole variable domain, filled in from reference TRBV12-5 and TRBJ1-3, reads DARVTQTPRHKVTEMGQEVTMRCQPILGHNTVFWYRQTMMQGLELLAYFRNRAPLDDSGMPKDRFSAEMPDATLATLKIQPSEPRDSAVYFCASGPPDSAAGNTIYFGEGSWLTVV.